The present T cell receptor (beta chain) was sequenced within a study of blood T cell repertoires in COVID-19. Study background: Acute and convalescent COVID-19 samples came from the United States, Italy and Spain. T cells, B-cell-depleted T cells, or PBMCs provided the cDNA or gDNA that served as material.

Germline-derived CDR1 and CDR2 are SNHLY and FYNNEI. With V trimmed by 7 bases and J by 5 bases, 5 bases remained unmatched. The CDR3 is made up of 13 amino acids. How the authors handled the data: Amplified reference gene primers provided the basis for estimating nucleated cell counts. Libraries were prepared by immunoSEQ multiplex PCR; TCRdb keeps only in-frame clonotypes and omits some of them. The DNA was the basis for D and trimming; V, J and clone size are from that table. Among about 160,000 clones, 70% to 85% were seen once, and the ten largest hold about 20%. The origin of this receptor is a woman older than 75 with acute or convalescent COVID-19. V gene TRBV2 combines with J gene TRBJ2-7, with TRBD1 identical over 10 bases. Sequences were obtained from peripheral blood. CDR3 DNA: TGTGCCAGCAACATCGACAGGGGGCACGAGCAGTACTTC. Encoded protein: CASNIDRGHEQYF.